The rows below give T cell receptor beta chains drawn from one sample of a study of shared clonotypes between healthy human individuals. Repertoires were generated with immunoSEQ multiplex PCR, while TCRdb's copy carries only in-frame clones and drops some. Of about 1,800,000 clones in the sample, just under 95% were seen once. Sequencing was carried out using naive CD8+ T cells sorted from blood. Receptor source: a man aged 18 to 29 in good health. The CDR3 runs from the conserved cysteine through the conserved F or W. The order of the fields is D gene, clone size, J gene, V gene, CDR3 DNA, CDR3 protein. The D gene is left open where the match is weak. Clone size is shown for a subset of rows, as once, few, many or a class of expanded clone.

d_call: NA; clone_size: NA; j_call: TRBJ2-3; v_call: TRBV5-8; cdr3_nt: TGTGCCAGCAGCCATTTTCAGGGGTTAGATACGCAGTATTTT; cdr3_aa: CASSHFQGLDTQYF
d_call: NA; clone_size: NA; j_call: TRBJ2-7; v_call: TRBV4-1; cdr3_nt: TGCGCCAGCAGCCCCCCTCCGGGTCCTTCGCTCTACGAGCAGTACTTC; cdr3_aa: CASSPPPGPSLYEQYF
d_call: TRBD1; clone_size: NA; j_call: TRBJ1-1; v_call: TRBV5-6; cdr3_nt: TGTGCCAGCAGCTTGGACAGGGGGCATGACACTGAAGCTTTCTTT; cdr3_aa: CASSLDRGHDTEAFF
d_call: NA; clone_size: NA; j_call: TRBJ1-2; v_call: TRBV19; cdr3_nt: TGTGCCAGTAGTTTTGGGTCATCCCCTAACTATGGCTACACCTTC; cdr3_aa: CASSFGSSPNYGYTF
d_call: TRBD1; clone_size: NA; j_call: TRBJ2-3; v_call: TRBV27; cdr3_nt: TGTGCCAGCAGTTTTGGGACAGGGGGAAGGTCAGATACGCAGTATTTT; cdr3_aa: CASSFGTGGRSDTQYF
d_call: NA; clone_size: once; j_call: TRBJ2-7; v_call: TRBV27; cdr3_nt: TGTGCCAGCAGTGCAAAGGACAGATATTACGAGCAGTACTTC; cdr3_aa: CASSAKDRYYEQYF
d_call: NA; clone_size: NA; j_call: TRBJ1-5; v_call: TRBV5-6; cdr3_nt: TGTGCCAGCAGCTCGGCGGAGGCCCAGCCCCAGCATTTT; cdr3_aa: CASSSAEAQPQHF
d_call: NA; clone_size: NA; j_call: TRBJ2-7; v_call: TRBV19; cdr3_nt: TGTGCCAGTAGTATGGGAACAGGGAGCGGATACTACGAGCAGTACTTC; cdr3_aa: CASSMGTGSGYYEQYF
d_call: TRBD2; clone_size: NA; j_call: TRBJ2-7; v_call: TRBV5-1; cdr3_nt: TGCGCCAGCAGCTTGGAGGCGGGGGGCGAATACTACGAGCAGTACTTC; cdr3_aa: CASSLEAGGEYYEQYF
d_call: NA; clone_size: NA; j_call: TRBJ2-3; v_call: TRBV7-9; cdr3_nt: TGTGCCAGCAGCCCGCCCGTGGGGTACACAGATACGCAGTATTTT; cdr3_aa: CASSPPVGYTDTQYF
d_call: TRBD2; clone_size: NA; j_call: TRBJ2-1; v_call: TRBV9; cdr3_nt: TGTGCCAGCAGCGTAGGTGCGGGAGCGACCTACAATGAGCAGTTCTTC; cdr3_aa: CASSVGAGATYNEQFF